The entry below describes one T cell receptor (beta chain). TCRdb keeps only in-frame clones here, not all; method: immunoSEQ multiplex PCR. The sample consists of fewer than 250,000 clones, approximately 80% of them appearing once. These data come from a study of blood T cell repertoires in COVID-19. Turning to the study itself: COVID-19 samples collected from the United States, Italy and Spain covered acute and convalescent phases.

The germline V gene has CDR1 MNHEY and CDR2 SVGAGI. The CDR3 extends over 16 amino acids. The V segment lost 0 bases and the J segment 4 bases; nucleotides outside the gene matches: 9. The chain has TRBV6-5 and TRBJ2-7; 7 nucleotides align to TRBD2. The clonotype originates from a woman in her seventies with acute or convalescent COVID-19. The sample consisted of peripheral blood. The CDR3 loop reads CASSYSRGGKAYEQYF. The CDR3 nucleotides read TGTGCCAGCAGTTACTCGAGGGGAGGGAAAGCTTACGAGCAGTACTTC.